What follows is one T cell receptor beta chain and its context. The sample originates from a study of blood T cell repertoires in COVID-19. Study overall: Spain, Italy and the United States supplied samples that represented acute and convalescent COVID-19. T cells, B-cell-depleted T cells, or PBMCs supplied cDNA or gDNA.

The CDR3 runs to 12 residues. Trimming left V 5 bases short and J 6 bases short, with 13 bases between. The germline gives CDR1 SQVTM, CDR2 ANQGSEA. Original processing notes: Amplification of reference gene primers provided the estimated nucleated cell counts. Sequencing used immunoSEQ multiplex PCR; TCRdb keeps in-frame clones, though not all of them. Clone size and the V and J calls come from that table; the DNA yielded D and trimming. The table has 210,000 or so clones, around 80% seen once. The genes are TRBV29-1 and TRBJ1-1; D not certain. Sequencing was done on a sample of peripheral blood. The sequence was obtained from a man aged 50-59 years who had recovered from COVID-19. This chain's CDR3 is CSVSTGRAEAFF. In DNA, the CDR3 is TGCAGCGTTTCTACGGGGAGGGCTGAAGCTTTCTTT.